The next 32 T cell receptor beta chains were all read from a single sample in a study of CD8 T cell repertoires and HIV-1 epitope variants. Which antigens these TCRs recognize remains unknown. Assay used: immunoSEQ multiplex PCR; TCRdb lists only in-frame clones, some missing. The table records several thousand clones, around two thirds of them present only once. Sequencing was performed on cultured CD8+ T cells derived from PBMCs. These receptors were taken from a male donor with HIV.

The V call is TRBV6-1, the J call TRBJ1-3; D remains ambiguous. The CDR3 contains 14 residues. The V gene's germline CDR1 is MNHNS and CDR2 SASEGT. Trimming removed 1 base from V and 0 bases from J, with 4 bases in between. CDR3 residues: CASSEGSSGNTIYF. The DNA for the CDR3 is TGTGCCAGCAGTGAAGGCAGCTCTGGAAACACCATATATTTT.

The chain links TRBV27 to TRBJ1-2; D gene ambiguous. Between the trimmed V and J ends, which lost 0 bases and 5 bases, there was a span of 7 bases. The CDR3 is made up of 13 amino acids. Germline V lookup: CDR1 MNHEY, CDR2 SMNVEV (reference sequence). The CDR3 DNA reads as TGTGCCAGCAGTTTATCGGGCACATATGGCTACACCTTC. This gives the protein CASSLSGTYGYTF.

The V call is TRBV29-1, the J call TRBJ2-3, with D possibly being TRBD2 (5 bases). The CDR3 covers 15 residues. V lost 1 base and J lost 4, with 15 bases in between. CDR1 SQVTM and CDR2 ANQGSEA come from the germline V gene. The CDR3 DNA reads as TGCAGCGTTGAAGGCGGACCGCCGAGGGCAGATACGCAGTATTTT. This codes for CSVEGGPPRADTQYF.

The rearrangement joins TRBV28 to TRBJ1-5, with a tentative D call TRBD1 (6 bases). Germline CDR1 reads MDHEN; CDR2 reads SYDVKM. Between the trimmed V and J ends, which lost 5 bases and 1 base, there was a span of 9 bases. CDR3 size: 14 residues. The CDR3 DNA reads as TGTGCCAGCAGTCCAAGGGGGAGCAATCAGCCCCAGCATTTT. Translated, it gives CASSPRGSNQPQHF. The full variable domain, rest sourced from reference TRBV28 and TRBJ1-5, is DVKVTQSSRYLVKRTGEKVFLECVQDMDHENMFWYRQDPGLGLRLIYFSYDVKMKEKGDIPEGYSVSREKKERFSLILESASTNQTSMYLCASSPRGSNQPQHFGDGTRLSIL.

The V and J genes are TRBV28 and TRBJ1-1, with TRBD1 matching 10 bases. V trimming: 4 bases; J trimming: 4 bases; junction bases outside the gene matches: 12. Germline CDR1 reads MDHEN; CDR2 reads SYDVKM. The CDR3 runs 17 residues. CDR3 sequence: CASSSLTGGRLGTEAFF. DNA of the CDR3: TGTGCCAGCAGTTCCCTGACAGGGGGCAGATTAGGCACTGAAGCTTTCTTT.

V gene TRBV5-1 combines with J gene TRBJ1-2, with a tentative D call TRBD1 (5 bases). CDR3 length: 14 residues. Germline CDR1 and CDR2: SGHRS and YFSETQ. V was cut by 0 bases and J by 8 bases, with 14 bases left in between. CDR3 in DNA: TGCGCCAGCAGCTTGGTTAGGGGAGGAGGAGGCTACACCTTC. As protein: CASSLVRGGGGYTF.

Comments on this clone: One end of the junction varies from germline; a read error may be responsible. The V call is TRBV5-1, the J call TRBJ2-5; D gene unclear. This CDR3 region has 14 residues. Germline loops: CDR1 SGHRS, CDR2 YFSETQ. CDR3 coding DNA: TGTGCCAGCAGCTTCCTAACACCTCAAGAGACCCAGTACTTC. As protein: CASSFLTPQETQYF.

The table lists this clone with a few counts. The chain combines TRBV5-1 with TRBJ2-7; 9 bases match TRBD2. Germline V gene sequence: CDR1 SGHRS, CDR2 YFSETQ. The V gene end was trimmed by 3 bases and the J gene end by 3 bases; junction bases not matched to a gene: 10. The CDR3 is 16 residues long. CDR3 residues: CASSSVPGLASYEQYF. As DNA, the CDR3 is TGCGCCAGCAGCTCCGTCCCGGGACTAGCAAGCTACGAGCAGTACTTC.

J is TRBJ1-2 and V is TRBV6-4; TRBD1 agrees at 8 bases. With V trimmed by 6 bases and J by 4 bases, 13 bases remained unmatched. Germline values: CDR1 MRHNA, CDR2 SNTAGT. CDR3 size: 16 residues. The CDR3 loop reads CASREDRAGHGYGYTF. The CDR3 DNA reads as TGTGCCAGCAGAGAGGACAGGGCCGGGCATGGCTATGGCTACACCTTC.

V is TRBV28 and J is TRBJ2-3; D not resolved. The V gene's germline CDR1 is MDHEN and CDR2 SYDVKM. This CDR3 has 15 amino acids. V shed 1 base and J shed 3 bases, with 11 bases lying between them. The DNA of the CDR3 is TGTGCCAGCAGTTTATCGGATAGCTTGACAGATACGCAGTATTTT. This sequence encodes CASSLSDSLTDTQYF.

The V gene is TRBV4-3, the J gene TRBJ1-2, with a tentative D call TRBD1 (6 bases). The V gene lost 2 bases and the J gene lost 8 bases, with 12 bases spanning the gap. In germline, CDR1 is LGHNA, CDR2 YSLEER. CDR3 length: 13 amino acids. The CDR3 DNA reads as TGCGCCAGCAGCCAATCAGGGGTAGTGGGCTACACCTTC. Translation gives CASSQSGVVGYTF.

The chain recombines TRBV7-2 with TRBJ2-7; D gene ambiguous. Per germline, CDR1 SGHTA and CDR2 FQGNSA. This CDR3 has 13 amino acids. Deletions cut 5 bases from V and 3 bases from J, with 11 bases between. CDR3 nucleotide sequence: TGTGCCAGCAGCCTCCATAGAGACTACGAGCAGTACTTC. Translation: CASSLHRDYEQYF.

V is TRBV19 and J is TRBJ1-3; D gene unclear. Germline values: CDR1 LNHDA, CDR2 SQIVND (reference sequence). The CDR3 has 13 residues. Trimming shortened V by 9 bases and J by 4 bases, and 13 bases separated the two germline ends. The CDR3 nucleotides read TGTGCCAGCCTCCGCGGGAACGGAAACACCATATATTTT. Residues: CASLRGNGNTIYF.

This clone was detected once. This chain connects TRBV5-1 to TRBJ1-1; D is unclear. CDR3 length: 14 residues. V was shortened by 6 bases and J by 0 bases, with 12 bases between the two germline ends. CDR1 SGHRS and CDR2 YFSETQ come from the germline V gene. The CDR3 loop is CASKEGYMNTEAFF. CDR3 nucleotide sequence: TGCGCCAGCAAGGAAGGCTACATGAACACTGAAGCTTTCTTT.

V and J are TRBV27 and TRBJ2-2, with D unresolved. CDR3 length: 12 residues. V was pared by 3 bases and J by 5 bases, with 4 bases between. CDR1 and CDR2 from the germline V gene are MNHEY and SMNVEV (reference sequence). CDR3 residues: CASSFTTGELFF. In DNA, the CDR3 is TGTGCCAGCAGTTTCACAACCGGGGAGCTGTTTTTT.

This clone has a handful of counts. The CDR3 loop reads CASPWGEHRDPYEQYF. The CDR3 nucleotides are TGTGCCAGCCCCTGGGGGGAACACAGGGATCCCTACGAGCAGTACTTC. This chain joins TRBV19 and TRBJ2-7, with D perhaps TRBD1 or TRBD2 (6 bases each). Trimming shortened V by 9 bases and J by 2 bases, and 23 bases separated the two germline ends. The CDR3 extends over 16 amino acids. Germline CDR1 LNHDA, CDR2 SQIVND (reference sequence).

The rearrangement joins TRBV11-2 to TRBJ2-1; weak D call: TRBD2 (5 bases). V was cut by 0 bases and J by 14 bases, with 11 bases left in between. CDR3 length: 12 amino acids. Germline V gene sequence: CDR1 SGHAT, CDR2 FQNNGV. The DNA for the CDR3 is TGTGCCAGCAGCTTAGATCCGGGGTCTGAGTTCTTC. Translated: CASSLDPGSEFF.

The count of this clone is one. The rearrangement links TRBV27 to TRBJ1-1; D remains ambiguous. Trimming shortened V by 4 bases and J by 1 base, and 7 bases separated the two germline ends. This CDR3 comprises 13 residues. Germline V gene lookup returns CDR1 MNHEY and CDR2 SMNVEV (reference sequence). The CDR3 DNA follows: TGTGCCAGCAGTTCTCTCAGGAACACTGAAGCTTTCTTT. Amino acid sequence: CASSSLRNTEAFF.

J is TRBJ2-1 and V is TRBV28; D might be TRBD2 (5 bases). Germline assignment: CDR1 MDHEN and CDR2 SYDVKM. The V gene lost 5 bases and the J gene lost 1 base, with 12 bases spanning the gap. The CDR3 spans 15 residues. The DNA for the CDR3 is TGTGCCAGCAGTCCAGACTACTCTTCCTACAATGAGCAGTTCTTC. This gives the protein CASSPDYSSYNEQFF. Drawing the rest from reference TRBV28 and TRBJ2-1, the complete variable domain is DVKVTQSSRYLVKRTGEKVFLECVQDMDHENMFWYRQDPGLGLRLIYFSYDVKMKEKGDIPEGYSVSREKKERFSLILESASTNQTSMYLCASSPDYSSYNEQFFGPGTRLTVL.

The chain has TRBV11-2 and TRBJ1-2; TRBD1 matches at 8 bases. The V and J ends lost 0 bases and 3 bases, in that order; junction bases with no gene match: 9. This CDR3 is built from 17 residues. Germline CDR1 is SGHAT and CDR2 is FQNNGV. The CDR3 bases are TGTGCCAGCAGCTTAGATTCCCGACAGGGGAGATACTATGGCTACACCTTC. Its protein is CASSLDSRQGRYYGYTF.

This clone was seen a few times. The genes are TRBV6-5 and TRBJ1-1; 8 bases match TRBD1. The CDR3 has 15 residues. With V trimmed by 0 bases and J by 4 bases, 4 bases remained unmatched. Looked up from germline, CDR1 is MNHEY and CDR2 is SVGAGI. CDR3 bases: TGTGCCAGCAGTTACTCGGCCACAGGGGGCACTGAAGCTTTCTTT. Residues: CASSYSATGGTEAFF.

This clone was seen a few times. The rearrangement joins TRBV7-3 to TRBJ2-2, with 8 bases aligning to TRBD2. The trim removed 2 bases at V and 3 bases at J, leaving 2 bases unmatched. Germline V gene data show CDR1 as SGHTA and CDR2 as FQGTGA. The CDR3 contains 15 residues. The CDR3: CASSLAGGDTGELFF. In DNA, the CDR3 is TGTGCCAGCAGCTTAGCGGGGGGTGACACCGGGGAGCTGTTTTTT.

J is TRBJ2-2 and V is TRBV11-2; a possible D gene is TRBD2 (6 bases). The CDR3 length is 18 residues. Trimming cost V 5 bases and J 2 bases, with 21 bases left between them. Germline CDR1 is SGHAT and CDR2 is FQNNGV. CDR3 sequence reads: CASSTAAPGTGNTGELFF. The CDR3 coding sequence is TGTGCCAGCAGCACCGCCGCCCCCGGGACTGGAAACACCGGGGAGCTGTTTTTT.

This clone showed up just a few times. The gene calls are TRBV5-6 and TRBJ2-4; D perhaps matches TRBD2 (5 bases). Germline CDR1 and CDR2: SGHDT and YYEEEE. This CDR3 is built from 12 residues. V lost 4 bases and J 7 bases, leaving 9 bases between the germline ends. CDR3 protein: CASSPGLNIQYF. CDR3 bases: TGTGCCAGCAGCCCCGGACTTAACATTCAGTACTTC.

The chain links TRBV7-9 to TRBJ2-3; TRBD2 aligns across 8 bases. CDR3 length equals 15 residues. V was clipped by 4 bases and J by 1 base; unmatched bases: 4. Germline values: CDR1 SEHNR, CDR2 FQNEAQ (reference sequence). DNA of the CDR3: TGTGCCAGCAGCTCCCTGACTAGCGGCACAGATACGCAGTATTTT. Protein sequence: CASSSLTSGTDTQYF.

V usage is TRBV27 and J usage is TRBJ2-2, with D perhaps TRBD1 or TRBD2 (6 bases each). With 6 bases removed from V and 0 bases from J, the gap between germline ends came to 11 bases. CDR1 and CDR2 from the germline V gene are MNHEY and SMNVEV (reference sequence). CDR3 length equals 15 residues. This CDR3 is CASRGGQSNTGELFF. The CDR3 DNA is TGTGCCAGCAGGGGAGGACAGTCGAACACCGGGGAGCTGTTTTTT.

V gene TRBV18 combines with J gene TRBJ2-1; the match to TRBD1 covers 7 bases. The ends lost 0 bases at V and 0 bases at J; junction bases unmatched: 2. Germline CDR1 reads KGHSH; CDR2 reads LQKENI. The length of the CDR3 is 16 residues. As DNA, the CDR3 is TGTGCCAGCTCACCACCGACAGGGAGCTCCTACAATGAGCAGTTCTTC. Its protein is CASSPPTGSSYNEQFF.

The V and J genes are TRBV28 and TRBJ1-5; the D is unclear. Germline lookup yields CDR1 MDHEN and CDR2 SYDVKM. V was pared by 7 bases and J by 0 bases, with 19 bases between. The CDR3 sequence is 17 residues long. CDR3 amino acids: CASNSDAWPYSNQPQHF. In DNA, the CDR3 is TGTGCCAGCAATTCGGACGCCTGGCCCTATAGCAATCAGCCCCAGCATTTT. Drawing the rest from reference TRBV28 and TRBJ1-5, the complete variable domain is DVKVTQSSRYLVKRTGEKVFLECVQDMDHENMFWYRQDPGLGLRLIYFSYDVKMKEKGDIPEGYSVSREKKERFSLILESASTNQTSMYLCASNSDAWPYSNQPQHFGDGTRLSIL.

This clone was seen only a few times. This rearrangement joins TRBV12-5 to TRBJ1-1; D gene unclear. Germline loops: CDR1 LGHNT, CDR2 FRNRAP. The CDR3 runs to 12 residues. Trimming pared 3 bases from V and 9 bases from J, leaving 11 bases between. Here the CDR3 DNA reads TGTGCTAGTGGTTTATGCCAGAATAAAGCTTTCTTT. As protein: CASGLCQNKAFF.

This chain connects TRBV30 to TRBJ1-6; possible D gene TRBD1, 5 bases. CDR1 and CDR2 from the germline V gene are GTSNPN and SVGIG (reference sequence). V gave up 4 bases and J gave up 4 bases, with 14 bases separating them. There are 15 residues in the CDR3. The CDR3 reads CAWTGTADYNSPLHF. DNA for the CDR3: TGTGCCTGGACCGGGACCGCCGATTATAATTCACCCCTCCACTTT.

This clone was counted only a few times. The rearrangement links TRBV4-1 to TRBJ1-5, with 9 bases that match TRBD1. Looked up from germline, CDR1 is MGHRA and CDR2 is YSYEKL. The CDR3 is made up of 15 amino acids. V dropped 1 base and J dropped 7; count of bases not matched to a gene: 5. The CDR3 loop is CASSQARTGDQPQHF. The CDR3 region has the DNA TGCGCCAGCAGCCAAGCAAGGACAGGGGACCAGCCCCAGCATTTT.

The chain joins TRBV10-3 to TRBJ1-1; a possible D gene is TRBD1 (5 bases). Germline-derived CDR1 and CDR2 are ENHRY and SYGVKD. This CDR3 is built from 11 residues. V lost 6 bases to trimming and J lost 9 bases, with 11 bases between them. The CDR3 loop reads CAIRQEGKAFF. The CDR3 DNA follows: TGTGCCATCAGACAGGAGGGGAAAGCTTTCTTT.